Below are 30 T cell receptor beta chains sequenced from a single sample in a study of PD-1 blockade in classical Hodgkin lymphoma. There was relapse after autologous stem cell transplantation in every patient, and there was variation in brentuximab vedotin exposure. Libraries were prepared by immunoSEQ multiplex PCR; TCRdb keeps only in-frame clonotypes and omits some of them. The table includes some 95,000 clones, 80% to 90% detected once. The sequencing here drew on peripheral blood mononuclear cells (PBMCs), taken before the second cycle of nivolumab. The receptors stem from a human donor with classical Hodgkin lymphoma.

V usage is TRBV20-1 and J usage is TRBJ2-3, with D unresolved. The germline gives CDR1 DFQATT, CDR2 SNEGSKA (reference sequence). The CDR3 consists of 11 residues. Trimming removed 3 bases from V and 4 bases from J, with 5 bases in between. The CDR3 bases are TGCAGTGCTAGCATGCCAGATACGCAGTATTTT. It codes for CSASMPDTQYF.

V is TRBV11-2 and J is TRBJ2-1; 13 nucleotides align to TRBD2. This CDR3 comprises 16 residues. Losses at the gene ends were 5 bases for V and 7 bases for J; bases not matched to a gene: 8. Germline CDR1 is SGHAT and CDR2 is FQNNGV. The DNA of the CDR3 is TGTGCCAGCAGCCGTACTAGCGGGGGGGCTAGGAATGAGCAGTTCTTC. Translated: CASSRTSGGARNEQFF.

The rearrangement uses TRBV9 and TRBJ1-1; 7 nucleotides agree with TRBD1. This CDR3 contains 17 residues. Germline V gene lookup returns CDR1 SGDLS and CDR2 YYNGEE. J lost 4 bases, V lost 0 bases, and 12 bases had no gene match. In DNA form, the CDR3 reads TGTGCCAGCAGCGTAGCCCTGGCTGTTTCAGGGGGCACTGAAGCTTTCTTT. Amino acids: CASSVALAVSGGTEAFF.

The chain links TRBV9 to TRBJ2-3, with D hard to call. Germline V gene data show CDR1 as SGDLS and CDR2 as YYNGEE. This CDR3 spans 14 amino acids. V lost 4 bases, J lost 0 bases, and 9 bases lay in between. The CDR3 loop is CASSSRTSTDTQYF. The CDR3 coding sequence is TGTGCCAGCAGCTCTAGAACTAGCACAGATACGCAGTATTTT. Together with reference TRBV9 and TRBJ2-3, the CDR3 gives the full variable domain: DSGVTQTPKHLITATGQRVTLRCSPRSGDLSVYWYQQSLDQGLQFLIQYYNGEERAKGNILERFSAQQFPDLHSELNLSSLELGDSALYFCASSSRTSTDTQYFGPGTRLTVL.

This chain links TRBV2 with TRBJ1-4; 11 nucleotides align to TRBD1. Per the germline V gene, CDR1 is SNHLY and CDR2 is FYNNEI. The ends lost 6 bases at V and 1 base at J; junction bases unmatched: 4. The CDR3 extends over 16 amino acids. The CDR3 is CASREGQGETNEKLFF. The CDR3 region has the DNA TGTGCCAGCAGGGAGGGACAGGGGGAAACTAATGAAAAACTGTTTTTT. Full variable domain (remainder filled in from reference TRBV2 and TRBJ1-4): EPEVTQTPSHQVTQMGQEVILRCVPISNHLYFYWYRQILGQKVEFLVSFYNNEISEKSEIFDDQFSVERPDGSNFTLKIRSTKLEDSAMYFCASREGQGETNEKLFFGSGTQLSVL.

The V call is TRBV5-1, the J call TRBJ2-1; a weak D match, TRBD2 (5 bases). Looked up from germline, CDR1 is SGHRS and CDR2 is YFSETQ. CDR3 length: 12 residues. V was clipped by 5 bases and J by 4 bases, with 7 bases between them. CDR3 amino acids: CASREDYNEQFF. The CDR3 DNA reads TGCGCCAGCAGGGAGGATTACAATGAGCAGTTCTTC.

The chain joins TRBV10-3 to TRBJ2-1, with 7 nucleotides matching TRBD2. The trim removed 4 bases at V and 7 bases at J, leaving 4 bases unmatched. The germline V gene has CDR1 ENHRY and CDR2 SYGVKD. CDR3 length equals 13 residues. The CDR3 coding sequence is TGTGCCATCAGTGGGACTAGTAAGAATGAGCAGTTCTTC. Translation gives CAISGTSKNEQFF.

As regards this clone: Germline and junction disagree at one end, which may indicate a read error. The chain combines TRBV13 with TRBJ2-5, with D maybe TRBD2 (6 bases). Per the germline V gene, CDR1 is PRHDT and CDR2 is FYEKMQ (reference sequence). This CDR3 region has 11 residues. CDR3 loop: CASSLGGLEYF. CDR3 nucleotide sequence: TGTGCCAGCAGCCTAGGAGGGCTCGAGTACTTC.

This clone was recorded once. This sequence joins TRBV11-2 and TRBJ2-1; 9 bases align to TRBD2. Germline V lookup: CDR1 SGHAT, CDR2 FQNNGV. The CDR3 has 19 residues. Trimming at V came to 0 bases and at J to 9 bases, leaving 18 bases not matched to a gene. CDR3 coding DNA: TGTGCCAGCAGCTTAGAACCGTTGGAAGCGGGAGGCCAGAGGGTTGAGCAGTTCTTC. Encoded protein: CASSLEPLEAGGQRVEQFF.

This clone was seen just once. The chain uses TRBV27 and TRBJ2-2; no reliable D call. The germline V and J ends were trimmed by 2 bases and 7 bases, with 8 bases remaining between them. Germline V gene lookup returns CDR1 MNHEY and CDR2 SMNVEV (reference sequence). The CDR3 spans 13 residues. The CDR3 loop is CASSLGGIGELFF. DNA of the CDR3: TGTGCCAGCAGTTTAGGCGGTATCGGGGAGCTGTTTTTT.

This chain links TRBV5-1 with TRBJ2-1, with 14 bases that match TRBD2. The V gene's germline CDR1 is SGHRS and CDR2 YFSETQ. The CDR3 has 18 amino acids. The V segment lost 0 bases and the J segment 8 bases; nucleotides outside the gene matches: 10. The CDR3 nucleotides read TGCGCCAGCAGCTTGGCCTCTGGGACTAGCGGGAGTAGGGATGAGCAGTTCTTC. It yields the protein CASSLASGTSGSRDEQFF.

The CDR3 nucleotides read TGTGCCAGCAGTGCCGGGGGAGGGACCGGGGAGCTGTTTTTT. It encodes CASSAGGGTGELFF. The J gene is TRBJ2-2, the V gene TRBV28; 7 bases are a match to TRBD2. CDR1 is MDHEN, CDR2 SYDVKM, per germline. V lost 5 bases, J lost 5 bases, and 5 bases stayed unmatched. The CDR3 is 14 residues long.

This rearrangement joins TRBV28 to TRBJ2-1; D unclear. This CDR3 is 14 amino acids long. V was cut by 2 bases and J by 4 bases, with 9 bases left in between. Germline lookup yields CDR1 MDHEN and CDR2 SYDVKM. CDR3 nucleotides: TGTGCCAGCAGTTTAAGCCACCTTTACAATGAGCAGTTCTTC. This codes for CASSLSHLYNEQFF.

This chain joins TRBV5-1 and TRBJ1-1, with D perhaps matching TRBD1 (5 bases). The CDR3 spans 12 residues. Trimming took 0 bases from V and 7 from J, leaving 7 bases between them. The germline V gene encodes CDR1 SGHRS and CDR2 YFSETQ. In nucleotides, the CDR3 is TGCGCCAGCAGCTTGGCGGGGGATGAAGCTTTCTTT. It yields the protein CASSLAGDEAFF.

This chain uses TRBV2 with TRBJ1-2; 7 nucleotides align to TRBD1. The germline V gene encodes CDR1 SNHLY and CDR2 FYNNEI. The junction had 3 bases not matched to a gene; V was cut back by 1 base and J by 4 bases. This CDR3 is built from 14 residues. CDR3: CASSEGAGGYGYTF. The CDR3 DNA follows: TGTGCCAGCAGTGAAGGGGCAGGGGGCTATGGCTACACCTTC.

The rearrangement joins TRBV6-6 to TRBJ1-2, with a possible D match to TRBD1 (5 bases). Germline V gene lookup returns CDR1 MNHNY and CDR2 SVGAGI (reference sequence). V was cut by 7 bases and J by 10 bases, with 19 bases left in between. The CDR3 has 13 residues. DNA of the CDR3: TGTGCCAGCATCTTGTCGGGGGGGATGAACTACACCTTC. Protein sequence: CASILSGGMNYTF.

This rearrangement joins TRBV7-9 to TRBJ2-7, with 9 nucleotides matching TRBD1. This CDR3 comprises 15 residues. Germline-derived CDR1 and CDR2 are SEHNR and FQNEAQ (reference sequence). J lost 5 bases, V lost 5 bases, and 10 bases had no gene match. CDR3 amino acids: CASSARRDRVNEQYF. CDR3 DNA sequence: TGTGCCAGCAGCGCGCGCCGGGACAGGGTAAACGAGCAGTACTTC.

The V and J genes are TRBV19 and TRBJ2-2; the D is unclear. The V gene's germline CDR1 is LNHDA and CDR2 SQIVND (reference sequence). This CDR3 region has 14 residues. V lost 7 bases, J lost 0 bases, and 9 bases lay in between. The CDR3, as DNA: TGTGCCAGTACCCCAGGAACGAACACCGGGGAGCTGTTTTTT. Encoded protein: CASTPGTNTGELFF.

The rearrangement links TRBV27 to TRBJ2-3; the D gene is possibly TRBD2 (5 bases). Per the germline V gene, CDR1 is MNHEY and CDR2 is SMNVEV (reference sequence). The V and J ends lost 6 bases and 1 base respectively, with 8 bases between them. This CDR3 region has 13 residues. CDR3 amino acids: CASRRAGTDTQYF. For the CDR3, the DNA is TGTGCCAGCAGGAGAGCGGGCACAGATACGCAGTATTTT.

V gene TRBV5-8 combines with J gene TRBJ1-2; D may be TRBD1 (6 bases). Germline CDR1 is SGHTS and CDR2 is YDEGEE. The CDR3 covers 13 residues. Trimming cost V 4 bases and J 8 bases, with 15 bases left between them. CDR3 in amino acids: CASSPSTRGGYTF. Written as DNA, the CDR3 is TGTGCCAGCAGCCCATCGACCAGGGGCGGCTACACCTTC.

This sequence joins TRBV4-2 and TRBJ2-1; D may be TRBD1 (6 bases). Germline V gene data show CDR1 as LGHNA and CDR2 as YNFKEQ. The V and J ends lost 0 bases and 7 bases respectively, with 16 bases between them. The CDR3 is 16 residues long. CDR3 protein: CASSQEGTWDSNEQFF. The CDR3, as DNA: TGTGCCAGCAGCCAAGAGGGGACATGGGATAGTAATGAGCAGTTCTTC.

V and J are TRBV21-1 and TRBJ2-5. TRBV21-1 is deemed a pseudogene. This CDR3 region has 16 residues. CDR3 loop: CASSSNVRTRKETQYF. The CDR3 bases are TGTGCCAGCAGCTCGAACGTCAGGACCCGTAAAGAGACCCAGTACTTC.

This clone was detected many times. The chain has TRBV7-9 and TRBJ2-3; D is ambiguous. The germline CDR1 and CDR2 sequences are SEHNR and FQNEAQ (reference sequence). The CDR3 contains 15 residues. Trimming cost V 5 bases and J 4 bases, with 16 bases left between them. The CDR3 DNA sequence: TGTGCCAGCAGCCCGCGTACAATGGTGGCAGATACGCAGTATTTT. Translated, it gives CASSPRTMVADTQYF.

The rearrangement joins TRBV14 to TRBJ2-1; TRBD2 aligns across 16 bases. V lost 1 base and J lost 9; bases outside the gene matches: 3. Looked up from germline, CDR1 is SGHDN and CDR2 is FVKESK. There are 16 residues in the CDR3. CDR3 residues: CASSQGGLAGGFEQFF. The CDR3 coding sequence is TGTGCCAGCAGCCAAGGGGGACTAGCGGGAGGGTTTGAGCAGTTCTTC.

V usage is TRBV25-1 and J usage is TRBJ1-5; D call uncertain. Germline V CDR1 and CDR2: MGHDK, SYGVNS. CDR3 length equals 12 residues. The ends were cut back, 3 bases at V and 2 bases at J, with 2 bases in the middle. The CDR3 is CASSEGNQPQHF. For the CDR3, the DNA is TGTGCCAGCAGTGAGGGCAATCAGCCCCAGCATTTT.

This rearrangement joins TRBV7-8 to TRBJ2-1; 10 positions match TRBD2. V shed 5 bases, J shed 6 bases, and the junction held 7 bases outside the gene matches. The CDR3 totals 15 residues. CDR1 and CDR2 from the germline V gene are SGHVS and FQNEAQ. The CDR3 sequence is CASSRGLAETNEQFF. The CDR3 region has the DNA TGTGCCAGCAGCAGAGGACTAGCGGAGACCAATGAGCAGTTCTTC.

The chain recombines TRBV30 with TRBJ2-5; D is undetermined. CDR1 is GTSNPN, CDR2 SVGIG, per germline (reference sequence). CDR3 length: 12 residues. V gave up 1 base and J gave up 7 bases, with 10 bases separating them. CDR3 in DNA: TGTGCCTGGAGTGCCGTCAAGGGGACCCAGTACTTC. It codes for CAWSAVKGTQYF.

The V gene is TRBV2, the J gene TRBJ2-1, with a possible D match to TRBD1 (6 bases). Germline V gene lookup returns CDR1 SNHLY and CDR2 FYNNEI. The CDR3 is 17 amino acids. V was clipped by 2 bases and J by 0 bases, with 14 bases between them. The CDR3 protein is CASSEMGQGRSYNEQFF. The DNA of the CDR3 is TGTGCCAGCAGTGAAATGGGGCAGGGGCGCTCCTACAATGAGCAGTTCTTC.

The chain employs TRBV7-3 and TRBJ2-6; D not certain. Per germline, CDR1 SGHTA and CDR2 FQGTGA. V lost 1 base to trimming and J lost 2 bases, with 15 bases between them. This CDR3 is built from 18 residues. The CDR3 sequence is CASSLMGGLVAGANVLTF. CDR3 in DNA: TGTGCCAGCAGCTTAATGGGTGGATTAGTAGCTGGGGCCAACGTCCTGACTTTC.

This chain links TRBV28 with TRBJ2-4; the D is unclear. Germline lookup yields CDR1 MDHEN and CDR2 SYDVKM. V lost 5 bases and J lost 2, with 10 bases in between. This CDR3 contains 14 residues. CDR3 region: CASSPLSPKNIQYF. For the CDR3, the DNA is TGTGCCAGCAGTCCCCTTAGTCCCAAAAACATTCAGTACTTC.